The T cell receptor (beta chain) described here comes from a study of T cell repertoires in cytomegalovirus infection. Study context: Based on public TCR beta signatures, there were indications of CMV infection and of a matching HLA type. Study results and limitations: The response measured ex vivo was dominated by TCR beta clonotypes (HLA-C-restricted and CMV-specific). Cumulative frequency of public TCR beta families picked out carriers of CMV plus the relevant HLA.

This CDR3 is built from 15 residues. The germline V gene has CDR1 MGHRA and CDR2 YSYEKL. MiXCR, applied by TCRdb to the reads, yields one record per CDR3 protein. The data contain nearly 450,000 distinct CDR3 sequences, approximately 31% of them singletons. This clonotype was seen ten or more times. Its specificity is unknown. At one of its ends the junction is not consistent with the germline gene, which may arise from a read error. The sample taken for sequencing was PBMCs. This clonotype was obtained from a human donor in good health (CMV status not recorded). Some clones in this sample may be carry-over from other donors' samples. The V gene is TRBV4-1, the J gene TRBJ2-7, with D possibly TRBD2 on 7 matching bases. CDR3 in amino acids: CASSPGTGGVYEQYF. CDR3 DNA sequence: TGTGCCAGCAGCCCTGGTACGGGGGGCGTCTACGAGCAGTACTTC.